Here is one TCR beta chain with its context. Its antigen is not identified. Sequenced by immunoSEQ multiplex PCR; TCRdb stores in-frame clones only, minus some. Of about 80,000 clones listed, 80% to 85% are singletons. This entry belongs to a study of identifying expanded T cells in peripheral blood. During the collection period, no donor immune events like infections were recorded. This CDR3 comprises 13 residues. V gave up 1 base and J gave up 6 bases; unmatched junction bases: 0. CDR1 is SGDLS, CDR2 YYNGEE, per germline. Study outcomes and limitations: Variance in clone template counts between approximately two-week samples significantly increased with total template count across all healthy donors. Over approximately two and four weeks, about 15 and 19 clones changed, versus more than 1 between replicates.

V gene TRBV9 combines with J gene TRBJ2-7, with 11 bases aligning to TRBD2. Sequenced sample: blood. The receptor was derived from a person between 18 and 69 years old in good health. The CDR3 region has the DNA TGTGCCAGCAGCGTACTAGCGGGAGGCGAGCAGTACTTC. This codes for CASSVLAGGEQYF.